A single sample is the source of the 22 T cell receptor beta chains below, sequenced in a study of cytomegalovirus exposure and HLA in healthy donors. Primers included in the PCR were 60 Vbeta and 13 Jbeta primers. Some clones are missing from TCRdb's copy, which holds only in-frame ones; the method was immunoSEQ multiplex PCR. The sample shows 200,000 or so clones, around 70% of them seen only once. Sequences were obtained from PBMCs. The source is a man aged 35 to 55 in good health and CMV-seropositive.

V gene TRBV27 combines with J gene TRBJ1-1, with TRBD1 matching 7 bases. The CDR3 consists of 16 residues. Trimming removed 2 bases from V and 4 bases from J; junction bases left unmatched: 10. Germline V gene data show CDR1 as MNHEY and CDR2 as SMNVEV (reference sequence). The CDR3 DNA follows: TGTGCCAGCAGTTTAGCGGGGACAGTCACGAGCACTGAAGCTTTCTTT. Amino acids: CASSLAGTVTSTEAFF.

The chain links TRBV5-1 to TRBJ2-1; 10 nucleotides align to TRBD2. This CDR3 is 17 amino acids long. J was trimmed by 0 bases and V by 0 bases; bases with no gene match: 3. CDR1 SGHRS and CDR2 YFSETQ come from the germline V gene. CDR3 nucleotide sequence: TGCGCCAGCAGCTTGGCGGCTAGCGGGGGCTCCTACAATGAGCAGTTCTTC. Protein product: CASSLAASGGSYNEQFF.

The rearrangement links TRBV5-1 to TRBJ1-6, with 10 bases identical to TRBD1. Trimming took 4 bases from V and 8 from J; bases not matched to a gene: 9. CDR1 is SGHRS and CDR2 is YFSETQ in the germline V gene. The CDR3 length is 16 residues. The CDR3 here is CASSTRQGAIDSPLHF. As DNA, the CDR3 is TGCGCCAGCAGCACACGACAGGGGGCTATCGATTCACCCCTCCACTTT.

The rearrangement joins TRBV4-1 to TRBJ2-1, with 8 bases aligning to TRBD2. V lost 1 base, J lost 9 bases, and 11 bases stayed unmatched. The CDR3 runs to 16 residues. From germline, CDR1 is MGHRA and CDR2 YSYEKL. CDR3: CASSQGRGGGSIEQFF. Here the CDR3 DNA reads TGCGCCAGCAGCCAAGGGAGGGGCGGGGGGTCCATTGAGCAGTTCTTC.

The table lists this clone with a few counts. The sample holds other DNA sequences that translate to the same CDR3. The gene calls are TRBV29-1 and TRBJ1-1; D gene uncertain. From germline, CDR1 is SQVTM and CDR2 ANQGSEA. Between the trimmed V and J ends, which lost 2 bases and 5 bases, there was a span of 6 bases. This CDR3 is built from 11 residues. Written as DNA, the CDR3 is TGCAGCGTTGAATCGGGGACTGAAGCTTTCTTT. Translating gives CSVESGTEAFF.

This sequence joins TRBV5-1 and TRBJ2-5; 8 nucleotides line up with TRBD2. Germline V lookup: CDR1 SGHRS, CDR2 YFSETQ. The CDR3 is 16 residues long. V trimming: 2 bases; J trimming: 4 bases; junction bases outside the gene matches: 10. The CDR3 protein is CASSLSPRAGGETQYF. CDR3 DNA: TGCGCCAGCAGCTTAAGCCCCCGTGCGGGGGGAGAGACCCAGTACTTC.

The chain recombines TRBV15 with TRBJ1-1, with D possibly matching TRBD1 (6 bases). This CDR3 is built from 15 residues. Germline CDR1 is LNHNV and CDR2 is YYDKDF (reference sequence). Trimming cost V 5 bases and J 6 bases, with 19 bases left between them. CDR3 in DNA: TGTGCCACCAGCCGCAACGGGGGGCTGAGCCCTGAAGCTTTCTTT. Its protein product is CATSRNGGLSPEAFF.

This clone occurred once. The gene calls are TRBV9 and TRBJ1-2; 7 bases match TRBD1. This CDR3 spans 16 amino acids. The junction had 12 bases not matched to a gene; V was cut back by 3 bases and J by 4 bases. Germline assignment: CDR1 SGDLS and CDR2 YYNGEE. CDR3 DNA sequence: TGTGCCAGCAGCGAGGGCGGGACAGCAGCCGGCTATGGCTACACCTTC. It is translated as CASSEGGTAAGYGYTF.

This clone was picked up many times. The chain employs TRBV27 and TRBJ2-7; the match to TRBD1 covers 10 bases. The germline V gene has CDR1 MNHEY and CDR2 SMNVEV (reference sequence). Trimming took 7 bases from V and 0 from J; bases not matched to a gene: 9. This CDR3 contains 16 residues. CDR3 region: CASIGPGQGSSYEQYF. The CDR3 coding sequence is TGTGCCAGCATAGGGCCGGGACAGGGGAGCTCCTACGAGCAGTACTTC.

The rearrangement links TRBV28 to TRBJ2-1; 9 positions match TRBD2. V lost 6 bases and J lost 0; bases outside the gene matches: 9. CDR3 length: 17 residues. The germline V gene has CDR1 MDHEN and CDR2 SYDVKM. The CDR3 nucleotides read TGTGCCAGCAGATCTAGCGGGGCACCAAGCTCCTACAATGAGCAGTTCTTC. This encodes CASRSSGAPSSYNEQFF.

The CDR3 DNA reads as TGCGCCAGCAGCCCACCTACGAGCCCCGTCGGGTCCTACGAGCAGTACTTC. This codes for CASSPPTSPVGSYEQYF. The chain is built from TRBV4-1 and TRBJ2-7; D remains ambiguous. The CDR3 has 17 amino acids. V was trimmed by 4 bases and J by 1 base, leaving 20 bases between them. From germline, CDR1 is MGHRA and CDR2 YSYEKL.

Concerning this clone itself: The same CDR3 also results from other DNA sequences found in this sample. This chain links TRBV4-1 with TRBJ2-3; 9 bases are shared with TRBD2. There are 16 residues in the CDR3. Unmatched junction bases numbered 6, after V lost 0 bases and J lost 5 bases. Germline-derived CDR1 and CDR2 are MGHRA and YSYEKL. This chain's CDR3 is CASSQEAGGPGDTQYF. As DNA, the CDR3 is TGCGCCAGCAGCCAAGAGGCGGGGGGGCCGGGAGATACGCAGTATTTT.

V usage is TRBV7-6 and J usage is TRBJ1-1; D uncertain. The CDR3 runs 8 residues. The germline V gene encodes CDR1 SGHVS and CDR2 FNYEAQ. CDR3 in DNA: TGTGTATCGGGGGAAGCTTTCTTT. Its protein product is CVSGEAFF.

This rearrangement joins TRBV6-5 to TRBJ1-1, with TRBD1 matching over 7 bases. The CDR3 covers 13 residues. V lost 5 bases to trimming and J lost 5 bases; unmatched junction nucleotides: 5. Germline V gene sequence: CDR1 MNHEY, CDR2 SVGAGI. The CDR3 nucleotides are TGTGCCAGCAGTGCAGGGGGGCGGACTGAAGCTTTCTTT. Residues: CASSAGGRTEAFF.

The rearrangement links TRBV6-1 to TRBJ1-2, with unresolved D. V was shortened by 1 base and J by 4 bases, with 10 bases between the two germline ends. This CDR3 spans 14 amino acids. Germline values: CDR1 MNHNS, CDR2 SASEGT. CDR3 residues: CASSEGLSGYGYTF. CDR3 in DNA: TGTGCCAGCAGTGAAGGCCTCTCGGGCTATGGCTACACCTTC.

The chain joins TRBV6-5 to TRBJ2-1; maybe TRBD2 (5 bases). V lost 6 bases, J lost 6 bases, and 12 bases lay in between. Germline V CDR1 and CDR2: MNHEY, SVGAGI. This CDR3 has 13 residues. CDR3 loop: CASSRGLGNEQFF. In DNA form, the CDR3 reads TGTGCCAGCAGCCGGGGATTGGGCAATGAGCAGTTCTTC.

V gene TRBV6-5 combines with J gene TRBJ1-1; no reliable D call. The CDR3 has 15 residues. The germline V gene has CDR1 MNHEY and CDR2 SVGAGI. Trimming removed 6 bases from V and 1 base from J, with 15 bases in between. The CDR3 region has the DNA TGTGCCAGCAGCGCCTATCCCGGAGGGAACACTGAAGCTTTCTTT. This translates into CASSAYPGGNTEAFF.

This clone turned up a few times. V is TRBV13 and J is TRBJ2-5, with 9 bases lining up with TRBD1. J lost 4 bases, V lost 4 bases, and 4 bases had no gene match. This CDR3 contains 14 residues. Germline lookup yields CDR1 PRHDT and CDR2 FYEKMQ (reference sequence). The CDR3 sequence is CASSSGTGLETQYF. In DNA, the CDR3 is TGTGCCAGCAGCTCGGGGACAGGGTTAGAGACCCAGTACTTC.

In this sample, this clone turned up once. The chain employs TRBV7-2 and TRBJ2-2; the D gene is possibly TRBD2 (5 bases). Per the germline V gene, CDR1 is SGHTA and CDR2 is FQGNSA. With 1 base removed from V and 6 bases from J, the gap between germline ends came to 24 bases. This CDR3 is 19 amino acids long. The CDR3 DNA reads TGTGCCAGCAGCTTAGACAGCCAAATGGGAGTCATAAGATCCGGGGAGCTGTTTTTT. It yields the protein CASSLDSQMGVIRSGELFF.

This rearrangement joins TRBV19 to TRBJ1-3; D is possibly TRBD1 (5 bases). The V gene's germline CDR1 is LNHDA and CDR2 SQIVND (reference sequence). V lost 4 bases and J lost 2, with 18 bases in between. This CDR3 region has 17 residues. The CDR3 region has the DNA TGTGCCAGTAGTACCACTTTCGGGGGGACGGCTGGAAACACCATATATTTT. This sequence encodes CASSTTFGGTAGNTIYF. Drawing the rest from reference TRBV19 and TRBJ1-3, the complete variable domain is DGGITQSPKYLFRKEGQNVTLSCEQNLNHDAMYWYRQDPGQGLRLIYYSQIVNDFQKGDIAEGYSVSREKKESFPLTVTSAQKNPTAFYLCASSTTFGGTAGNTIYFGEGSWLTVV.

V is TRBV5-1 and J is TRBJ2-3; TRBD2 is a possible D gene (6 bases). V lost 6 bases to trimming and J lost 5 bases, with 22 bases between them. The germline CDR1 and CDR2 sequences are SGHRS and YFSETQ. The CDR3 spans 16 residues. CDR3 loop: CASTFRAGSSKDTQYF. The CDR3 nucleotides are TGCGCCAGCACCTTTCGGGCGGGGAGCTCGAAAGATACGCAGTATTTT. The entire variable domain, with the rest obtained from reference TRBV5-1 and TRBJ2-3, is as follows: KAGVTQTPRYLIKTRGQQVTLSCSPISGHRSVSWYQQTPGQGLQFLFEYFSETQRNKGNFPGRFSGRQFSNSRSEMNVSTLELGDSALYLCASTFRAGSSKDTQYFGPGTRLTVL.

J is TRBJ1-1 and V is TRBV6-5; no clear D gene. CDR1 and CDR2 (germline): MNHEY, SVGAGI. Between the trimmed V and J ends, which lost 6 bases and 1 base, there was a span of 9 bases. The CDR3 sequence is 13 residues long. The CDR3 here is CASRSDTNTEAFF. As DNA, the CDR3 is TGTGCCAGCAGATCTGACACGAACACTGAAGCTTTCTTT.